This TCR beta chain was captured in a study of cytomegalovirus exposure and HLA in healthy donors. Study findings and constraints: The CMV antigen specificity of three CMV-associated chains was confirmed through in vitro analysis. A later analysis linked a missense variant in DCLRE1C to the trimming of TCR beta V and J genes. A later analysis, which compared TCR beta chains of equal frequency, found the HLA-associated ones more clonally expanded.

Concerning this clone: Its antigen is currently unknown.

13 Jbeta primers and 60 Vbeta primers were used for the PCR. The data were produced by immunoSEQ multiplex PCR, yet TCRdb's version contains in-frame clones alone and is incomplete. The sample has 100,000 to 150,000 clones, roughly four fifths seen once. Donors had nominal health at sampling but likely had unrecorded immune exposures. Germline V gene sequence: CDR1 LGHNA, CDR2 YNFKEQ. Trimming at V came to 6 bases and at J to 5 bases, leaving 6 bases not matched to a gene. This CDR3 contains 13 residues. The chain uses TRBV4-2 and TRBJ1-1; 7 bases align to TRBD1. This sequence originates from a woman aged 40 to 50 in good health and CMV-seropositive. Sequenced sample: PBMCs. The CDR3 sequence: CASSPQGRTEAFF. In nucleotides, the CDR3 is TGTGCCAGCAGTCCACAGGGGCGAACTGAAGCTTTCTTT.